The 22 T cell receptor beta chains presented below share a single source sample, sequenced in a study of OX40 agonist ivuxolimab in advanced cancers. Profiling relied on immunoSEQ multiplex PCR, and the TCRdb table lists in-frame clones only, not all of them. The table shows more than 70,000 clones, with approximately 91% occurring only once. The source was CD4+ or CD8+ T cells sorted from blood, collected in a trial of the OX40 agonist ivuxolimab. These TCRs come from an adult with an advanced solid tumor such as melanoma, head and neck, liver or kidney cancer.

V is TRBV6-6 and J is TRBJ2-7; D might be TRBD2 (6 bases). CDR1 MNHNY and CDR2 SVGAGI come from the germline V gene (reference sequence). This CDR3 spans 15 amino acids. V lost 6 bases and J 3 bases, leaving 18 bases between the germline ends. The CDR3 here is CASRDGGVWNYEQYF. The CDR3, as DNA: TGTGCCAGCAGAGATGGCGGGGTATGGAACTACGAGCAGTACTTC.

CDR3 bases: TGTGCCAGCAGCTCCCCGGGGACAGATACGCAGTATTTT. It codes for CASSSPGTDTQYF. The chain employs TRBV7-9 and TRBJ2-3, with D possibly TRBD2 on 5 matching bases. The V end was cut by 4 bases, the J end by 3 bases, with 8 bases between. Germline values: CDR1 SEHNR, CDR2 FQNEAQ (reference sequence). This CDR3 comprises 13 residues.

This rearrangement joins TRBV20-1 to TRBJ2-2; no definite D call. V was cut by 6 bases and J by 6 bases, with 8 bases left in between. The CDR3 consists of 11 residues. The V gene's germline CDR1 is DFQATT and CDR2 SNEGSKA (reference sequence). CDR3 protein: CSAPTPGELFF. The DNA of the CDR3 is TGCAGTGCCCCAACCCCCGGGGAGCTGTTTTTT.

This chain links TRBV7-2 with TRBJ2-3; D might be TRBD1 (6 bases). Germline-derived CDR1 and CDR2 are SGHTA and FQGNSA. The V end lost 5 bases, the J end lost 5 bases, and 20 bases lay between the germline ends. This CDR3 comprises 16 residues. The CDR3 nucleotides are TGTGCCAGCAGCCTATCGACGATGTCGGGACAAGATACGCAGTATTTT. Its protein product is CASSLSTMSGQDTQYF. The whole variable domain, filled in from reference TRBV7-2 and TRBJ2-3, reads GAGVSQSPSNKVTEKGKDVELRCDPISGHTALYWYRQSLGQGLEFLIYFQGNSAPDKSGLPSDRFSAERTGGSVSTLTIQRTQQEDSAVYLCASSLSTMSGQDTQYFGPGTRLTVL.

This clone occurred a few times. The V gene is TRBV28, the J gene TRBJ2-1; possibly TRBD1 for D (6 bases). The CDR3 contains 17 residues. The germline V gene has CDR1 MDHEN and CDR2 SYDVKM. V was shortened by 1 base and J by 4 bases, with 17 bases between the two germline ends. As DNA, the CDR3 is TGTGCCAGCAGTTTATCCCCGAGGACAGTTCCGTACAATGAGCAGTTCTTC. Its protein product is CASSLSPRTVPYNEQFF.

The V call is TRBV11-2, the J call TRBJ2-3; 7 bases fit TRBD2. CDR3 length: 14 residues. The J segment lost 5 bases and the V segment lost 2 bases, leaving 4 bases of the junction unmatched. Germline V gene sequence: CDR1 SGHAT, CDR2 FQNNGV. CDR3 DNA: TGTGCCAGCAGCTTATTCCCTAGCGGAGATACGCAGTATTTT. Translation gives CASSLFPSGDTQYF.

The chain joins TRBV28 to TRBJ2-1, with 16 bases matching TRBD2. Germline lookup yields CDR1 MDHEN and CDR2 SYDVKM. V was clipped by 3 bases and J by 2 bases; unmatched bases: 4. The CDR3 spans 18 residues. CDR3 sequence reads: CASSFGTSGRAAYNEQFF. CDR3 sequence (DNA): TGTGCCAGCAGTTTTGGGACTAGCGGGAGGGCCGCCTACAATGAGCAGTTCTTC.

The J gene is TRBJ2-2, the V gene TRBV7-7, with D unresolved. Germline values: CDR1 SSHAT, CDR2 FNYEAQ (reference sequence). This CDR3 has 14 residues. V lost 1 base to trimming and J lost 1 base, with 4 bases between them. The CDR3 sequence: CASSLDRNTGELFF. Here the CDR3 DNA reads TGTGCCAGCAGCTTAGACAGGAACACCGGGGAGCTGTTTTTT.

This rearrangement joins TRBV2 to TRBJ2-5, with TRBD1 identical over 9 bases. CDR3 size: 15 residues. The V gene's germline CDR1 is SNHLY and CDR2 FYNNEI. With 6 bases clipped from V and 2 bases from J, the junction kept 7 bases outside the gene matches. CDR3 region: CASSLGQGPQETQYF. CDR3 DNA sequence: TGTGCCAGCAGCCTGGGACAGGGCCCGCAAGAGACCCAGTACTTC.

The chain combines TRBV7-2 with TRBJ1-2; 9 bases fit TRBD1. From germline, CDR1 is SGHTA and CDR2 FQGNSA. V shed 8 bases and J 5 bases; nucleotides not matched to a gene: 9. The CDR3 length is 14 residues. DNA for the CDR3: TGTGCCAGCGCAATGGACAGGGGAATTTATGGCTACACCTTC. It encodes CASAMDRGIYGYTF.

The CDR3 region has the DNA TGTGCCACCAGCAGAGATTGGGGTGAGGGTTCTGGCAGACCCTCTGGAAACACCATATATTTT. Protein sequence: CATSRDWGEGSGRPSGNTIYF. The chain joins TRBV15 to TRBJ1-3; D remains unclear. The V and J ends lost 0 bases and 0 bases respectively, with 24 bases between them. The CDR3 has 21 residues. The germline gives CDR1 LNHNV, CDR2 YYDKDF (reference sequence).

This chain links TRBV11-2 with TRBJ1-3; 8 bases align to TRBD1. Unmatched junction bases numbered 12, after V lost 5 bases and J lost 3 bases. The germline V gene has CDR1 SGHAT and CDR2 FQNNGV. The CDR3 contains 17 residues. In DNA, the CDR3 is TGTGCCAGCAGCCCCTATGCACCAGGGGGCGGTGGAAACACCATATATTTT. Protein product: CASSPYAPGGGGNTIYF.

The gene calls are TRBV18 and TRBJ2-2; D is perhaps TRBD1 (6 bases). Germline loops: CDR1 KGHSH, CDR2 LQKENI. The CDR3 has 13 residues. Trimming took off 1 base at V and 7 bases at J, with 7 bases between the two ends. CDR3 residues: CASSPLDSGELFF. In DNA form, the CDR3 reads TGTGCCAGCTCACCACTGGACAGCGGGGAGCTGTTTTTT.

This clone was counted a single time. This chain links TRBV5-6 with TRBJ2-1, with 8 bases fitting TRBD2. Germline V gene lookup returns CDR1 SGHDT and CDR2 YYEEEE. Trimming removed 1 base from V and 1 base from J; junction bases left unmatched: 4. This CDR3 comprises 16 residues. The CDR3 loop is CASSLRTSGSYNEQFF. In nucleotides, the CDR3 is TGTGCCAGCAGCTTGCGTACTAGCGGTTCCTACAATGAGCAGTTCTTC. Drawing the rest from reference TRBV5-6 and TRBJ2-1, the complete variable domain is DAGVTQSPTHLIKTRGQQVTLRCSPKSGHDTVSWYQQALGQGPQFIFQYYEEEERQRGNFPDRFSGHQFPNYSSELNVNALLLGDSALYLCASSLRTSGSYNEQFFGPGTRLTVL.

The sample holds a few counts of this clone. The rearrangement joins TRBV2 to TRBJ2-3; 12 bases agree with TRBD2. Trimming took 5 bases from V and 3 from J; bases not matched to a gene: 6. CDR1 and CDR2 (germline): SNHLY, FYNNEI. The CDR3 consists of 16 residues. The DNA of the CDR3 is TGTGCCAGCAGTTCTCTAGCGGGAGGGCCGACAGATACGCAGTATTTT. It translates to CASSSLAGGPTDTQYF. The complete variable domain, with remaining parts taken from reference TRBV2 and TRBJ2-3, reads EPEVTQTPSHQVTQMGQEVILRCVPISNHLYFYWYRQILGQKVEFLVSFYNNEISEKSEIFDDQFSVERPDGSNFTLKIRSTKLEDSAMYFCASSSLAGGPTDTQYFGPGTRLTVL.

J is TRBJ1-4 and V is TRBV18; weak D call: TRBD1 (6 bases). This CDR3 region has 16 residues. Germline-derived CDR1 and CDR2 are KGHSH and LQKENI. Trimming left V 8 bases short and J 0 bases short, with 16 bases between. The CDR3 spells CASTHGTPATNEKLFF. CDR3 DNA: TGTGCCAGCACACATGGGACACCAGCAACTAATGAAAAACTGTTTTTT.

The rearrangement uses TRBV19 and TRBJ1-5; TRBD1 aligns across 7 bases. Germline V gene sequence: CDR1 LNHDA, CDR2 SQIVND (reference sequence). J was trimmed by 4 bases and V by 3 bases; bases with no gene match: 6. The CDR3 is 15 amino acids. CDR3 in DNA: TGTGCCAGTAGTATCGTTACAGGGGTTAATCAGCCCCAGCATTTT. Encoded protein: CASSIVTGVNQPQHF.

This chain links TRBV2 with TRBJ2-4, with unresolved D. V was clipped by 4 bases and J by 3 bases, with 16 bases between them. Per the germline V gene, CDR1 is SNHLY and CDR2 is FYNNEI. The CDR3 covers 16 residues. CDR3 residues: CASSVRNRLDKNIQYF. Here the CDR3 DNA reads TGTGCCAGCAGTGTGCGAAATCGACTGGACAAAAACATTCAGTACTTC.

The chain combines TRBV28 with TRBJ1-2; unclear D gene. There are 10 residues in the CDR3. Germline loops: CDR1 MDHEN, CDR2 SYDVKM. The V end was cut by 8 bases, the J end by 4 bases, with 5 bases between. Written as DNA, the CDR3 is TGTGCCAGCGGATCCTATGGCTACACCTTC. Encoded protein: CASGSYGYTF.

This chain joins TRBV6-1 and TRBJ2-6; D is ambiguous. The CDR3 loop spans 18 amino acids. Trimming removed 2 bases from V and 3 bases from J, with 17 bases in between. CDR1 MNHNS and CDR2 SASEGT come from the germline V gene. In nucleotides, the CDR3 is TGTGCCAGCAGTGAAACCCCTGTCGTACAAGGTGGGGCCAACGTCCTGACTTTC. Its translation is CASSETPVVQGGANVLTF.

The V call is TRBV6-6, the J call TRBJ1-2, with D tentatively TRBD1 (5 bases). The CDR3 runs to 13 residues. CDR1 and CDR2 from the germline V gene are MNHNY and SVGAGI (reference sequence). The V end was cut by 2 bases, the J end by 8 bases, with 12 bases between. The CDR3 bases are TGTGCCAGCAGTTACCCGCGGGGGGAGGGCTACACCTTC. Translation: CASSYPRGEGYTF.

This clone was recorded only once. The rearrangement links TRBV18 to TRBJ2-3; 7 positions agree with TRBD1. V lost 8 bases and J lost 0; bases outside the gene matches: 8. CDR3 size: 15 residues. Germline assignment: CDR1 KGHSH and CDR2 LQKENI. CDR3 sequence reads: CASTQGTVSTDTQYF. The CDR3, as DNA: TGTGCCAGCACCCAAGGGACAGTTAGCACAGATACGCAGTATTTT.